This T cell receptor (beta chain) was observed in a study of patients and donors after allogeneic stem cell transplantation. Trimming pared 4 bases from V and 0 bases from J, leaving 13 bases between. CDR1 KGHSH and CDR2 LQKENI come from the germline V gene. The CDR3 extends over 17 amino acids. This clonotype occurred once. MiXCR, applied by TCRdb to the RT-PCR reads, yields one record per CDR3 protein. The sample records approximately 200,000 distinct CDR3 sequences, 11% to 15% being singletons. The material sequenced was blood, either unsorted or a sorted T cell fraction (not recorded which). The origin of this receptor is a human donor who was either an allogeneic HSCT recipient or a stem cell or donor lymphocyte infusion donor (not recorded which). It is not recorded whose cells these are; they may come from a transplant donor. This rearrangement joins TRBV18 to TRBJ2-6; D call uncertain. The CDR3 sequence is CASSLYQARSGANVLTF. For the CDR3, the DNA is TGTGCCAGCTCACTATATCAAGCCCGCTCTGGGGCCAACGTCCTGACTTTC.